This entry features one T cell receptor (beta chain) sequence. Its antigen is unknown. The CDR3 contains 15 residues. CDR1 MDHEN and CDR2 SYDVKM come from the germline V gene. Trimming at V came to 5 bases and at J to 6 bases, leaving 11 bases not matched to a gene. The data are from a study of shared clonotypes between healthy human individuals. About the study: Each donor's CD8 memory used one plate, CD8 naive two, each CD4 subset three.

General study points: It was the few donors that limited the genetic and exposure-history diversity represented.

Each subset's genomic DNA was shared equally among a number of immunoSEQ plates. Assay used: immunoSEQ multiplex PCR; TCRdb lists only in-frame clones, some missing. The profile covers around 2.5 million clones, with 93% appearing a single time and about 0.39% taken by the ten largest. V gene TRBV28 combines with J gene TRBJ1-1; TRBD1 agrees at 8 bases. The material sequenced was naive CD4+ T cells from PBMCs. Documented subset: CD45RA+ positively selected. This clonotype was sampled from a young man in good health. Some clones in this sample may be carry-over from other donors' samples. The CDR3 DNA reads TGTGCCAGCAGTCCTCTAGGACAGGGACCGTCTGAAGCTTTCTTT. Translating gives CASSPLGQGPSEAFF.